Listed below are T cell receptor beta chains from one sample, sequenced in a study of T cells in Graves' hyperthyroidism and ophthalmopathy. TCRdb itself ran the multiplex PCR reads through MiXCR, one entry per CDR3 protein. This sample carries a few hundred thousand distinct CDR3 sequences, 15% to 19% of them seen once, and the ten largest clones take under 8%. The sequencing sample was made of blood. These receptors all come from a woman in her 30s with Graves' hyperthyroidism. CDR3s leave out the opening cysteine and the closing phenylalanine or tryptophan.

J gene,V gene,CDR3 protein
TRBJ2-7,TRBV27,ASSLGTGGFNQY
TRBJ1-6,TRBV27,ASSRFNSPLH
TRBJ1-5,TRBV15,ATSGDRAGQPQH
TRBJ2-1,TRBV20-1,SASMTSSYNEQF
TRBJ2-3,TRBV7-3,ASSSRGTNTDTQY
TRBJ2-1,TRBV3-1,AKGLAGGPLYNEQF
TRBJ2-1,TRBV7-2,ASSRIAGGSAPEQF
TRBJ2-1,TRBV24-1,ATSGGLAGSYNEQF
TRBJ2-1,TRBV4-2,ASSPGLGNNEQF
TRBJ2-1,TRBV5-1,ASSLSNEQF
TRBJ1-4,TRBV20-1,SARSEKLF
TRBJ2-3,TRBV5-1,ASSLGILAGGRTDTQY
TRBJ2-7,TRBV10-3,AISESWGFEQY
TRBJ1-1,TRBV29-1,SVETGGINTEAF
TRBJ2-3,TRBV18,ASSPQSEVDTQY
TRBJ2-2,TRBV7-2,ASSPRPRISGRAAGELF
TRBJ2-2,TRBV12-3/TRBV12-4,ASSPISGRPNSNTGELF
TRBJ2-3,TRBV30,AWRRGQRTDTQY
TRBJ2-1,TRBV2,ASMSGQGAYNEQF
TRBJ1-2,TRBV20-1,SVDEQVGVVYT
TRBJ2-7,TRBV7-2,ASSSSGELTYEQY
TRBJ2-2,TRBV7-6,ASSRGLAENTGELF
TRBJ2-1,TRBV11-2,ASSLEDSGRVTTWNEQF
TRBJ2-7,TRBV28,ASSFWDWTENSYEQY
TRBJ1-1,TRBV6-1,ASSSSDTLNTEAF
TRBJ2-7,TRBV5-1,ASSFYICSASGTGYEQY
TRBJ2-7,TRBV7-2,ASSLAQTSTYEQY
TRBJ2-7,TRBV28,ASSYTGESSYEQY
TRBJ2-1,TRBV29-1,SVDRPNGLAASEQF
TRBJ2-1,TRBV19,ASSMVAGVGNEQF
TRBJ1-2,TRBV4-1,ASSGRQGSDYGYT
TRBJ2-7,TRBV28,ASSPRPVRYEQY
TRBJ1-5,TRBV7-9,ASSLAADRQPQH
TRBJ2-7,TRBV28,ASSSPRSEVGYEQY
TRBJ1-5,TRBV6-1,ASQDRENQPQH
TRBJ2-1,TRBV6-2/TRBV6-3,ASSIDRAYNEQF
TRBJ2-1,TRBV11-2,ASSYDRVELGEQF
TRBJ2-7,TRBV20-1,SARDSGTDYEQY
TRBJ1-2,TRBV7-9,ASSLWGQGHGYT
TRBJ1-2,TRBV6-5,ASSYSIRQGARGYT
TRBJ1-1,TRBV28,ASSLWGTEMNTEAF
TRBJ1-1,TRBV20-1,SARDNEGLNTEAF
TRBJ2-5,TRBV3-1,ASSQDWGQGQGETQY
TRBJ2-7,TRBV9,ASSVLGTPDYEQY
TRBJ1-1,TRBV2,ASGRESMNTEAF
TRBJ2-3,TRBV20-1,SARDPRGTDTQY
TRBJ2-1,TRBV7-9,ASSPGLAGEEQF
TRBJ2-7,TRBV27,ASSHGTASYEQY
TRBJ1-4,TRBV2,ASKSTENEKLF
TRBJ1-5,TRBV18,ASSPAGGTNQPQH
TRBJ2-4,TRBV7-3,ASSLTGGGQGIQY
TRBJ2-2,TRBV7-9,ASSLDRLTGELF
TRBJ2-3,TRBV29-1,SAVFTDGSGRWTDTQY
TRBJ2-1,TRBV2,ASSTPRVGEQF
TRBJ2-1,TRBV24-1,ATSDFLAGGEQF
TRBJ2-7,TRBV20-1,SATLAGGPYEQY
TRBJ1-5,TRBV2,ASSGTGNQPQH
TRBJ2-1,TRBV12-5,ASGRQTAREQF